This T cell receptor (beta chain) originates from a study of T cells after yellow fever vaccination. This CDR3 contains 15 residues. Trimming left V 1 base short and J 0 bases short, with 7 bases between. Looked up from germline, CDR1 is LGHDT and CDR2 is YNNKEL (reference sequence). This clonotype turned up a few times. TCRdb redid the calling of the 5' RACE reads with MiXCR, one entry per CDR3 protein. The sample holds over 250,000 distinct CDR3 sequences; 5.2% are singletons and the top ten take roughly 3.3%. The sequencing used CD4+ T cells sorted from PBMCs, collected on the day of the yellow fever booster vaccination. The chain joins TRBV3-1 to TRBJ1-3; no reliable D call. This receptor was taken from a man between 18 and 29 years old who received the YFV17D yellow fever vaccine. The CDR3 sequence is CASSQAWSSGNTIYF. Here the CDR3 DNA reads TGTGCCAGCAGCCAAGCTTGGAGCTCTGGAAACACCATATATTTT.